This section outlines one T cell receptor beta chain sequence together with its context. Its antigen is not identified. This entry belongs to a study of T cell repertoires in cytomegalovirus infection. Across the whole study: Signatures in public TCR beta sequences pointed to both CMV infection and matching HLA type.

Each CDR3 protein is one row after TCRdb ran MiXCR on the reads. The sample consists of 250,000 or so distinct CDR3 sequences, over 15% of them appearing once. Study-level results: Identification of carriers of CMV plus the relevant HLA was achieved through cumulative public TCR beta family frequency. The ex vivo response showed dominance by HLA-C-restricted CMV-specific TCR beta clonotypes.

The CDR3 runs to 12 residues. CDR1 and CDR2 (germline): KGHDR, SFDVKD. Trimming left V 1 base short and J 12 bases short, with 9 bases between. The sequenced material came from CD8+ T cells from PBMCs. The sequence was collected from a human donor in good health (CMV status not recorded). Some clones in this sample may be carry-over from other donors' samples. The chain employs TRBV24-1 and TRBJ2-1; TRBD1 is a possible D gene (6 bases). The CDR3 here is CATSDFRGWQFF. The CDR3 coding sequence is TGTGCCACCAGTGATTTCAGGGGATGGCAGTTCTTC.